This T cell receptor beta chain came from a study of cytomegalovirus exposure and HLA in healthy donors. Clones were sequenced by immunoSEQ multiplex PCR, and TCRdb holds only the in-frame ones, with some missing. Of more than 95,000 clones listed, around nine tenths are singletons. This CDR3 spans 15 amino acids. The germline V gene has CDR1 MNHNS and CDR2 SASEGT. V shed 2 bases, J shed 5 bases, and the junction held 9 bases outside the gene matches. This clone was seen ten or more times. This TCR was sampled from a man aged 18-30 years in good health and CMV-seropositive. The sample taken for sequencing was PBMCs. The chain carries TRBV6-1 and TRBJ2-7, with 7 bases that match TRBD1. CDR3: CASSETEEGGHEQYF. The CDR3 bases are TGTGCCAGCAGTGAAACTGAGGAAGGGGGCCACGAGCAGTACTTC.